This TCR beta chain was recorded in a study of T cell responses to AZD1222 COVID-19 vaccine. Background on the study: Pooling was applied to second doses at about 4 or about 12 weeks. Study-level findings and limits: Researchers report vaccine-associated CD4 TCRs spanning spike, with dominance at 160-218 and 743-854. Repertoires were obtained solely post-peak T cell response. A mostly white British donor set with more females was recruited, and clonal diversity was possibly underestimated.

As for this clone: Its antigen is unknown.

This table comes from immunoSEQ multiplex PCR, and its TCRdb copy is limited to in-frame clones, with some not included. The sample has under 150,000 clones, 90% seen once. Germline loops: CDR1 SGHDT, CDR2 YYEEEE. The V gene lost 1 base and the J gene lost 8 bases, with 12 bases spanning the gap. The CDR3 contains 13 residues. The specimen comprised peripheral blood, sampled on day 0 of AZD1222 vaccination. This receptor was taken from an adult in good health. The rearrangement links TRBV5-6 to TRBJ1-1; D may be TRBD1 (5 bases). The chain's CDR3 is CASSLNPGTEAFF. The DNA for the CDR3 is TGTGCCAGCAGCTTGAACCCAGGGACGGAAGCTTTCTTT.